What follows are 6 T cell receptor beta chains derived from one specimen sequenced in a study of blood T cells in healthy people across ages. It was with a sample-barcoded 5' primer and a J-beta primer mix that a second PCR of roughly 7 to 12 cycles was run. TCRdb ran MiXCR on the 5' RACE reads and lists one entry per CDR3 protein. The table includes approximately 810,000 distinct CDR3 sequences, around 28% detected once. Input material: blood. The receptors were gathered from a woman of 80 years or more in good health.

This clonotype was counted a few times. A much larger clone sits a single nucleotide away, making a read error possible. V usage is TRBV29-1 and J usage is TRBJ2-7; D is unclear. Trimming left V 4 bases short and J 12 bases short, with 19 bases between. Germline V lookup: CDR1 SQVTM, CDR2 ANQGSEA. The CDR3 sequence is 12 residues long. The CDR3: CSVVFDLVGGYF. For the CDR3, the DNA is TGCAGCGTTGTTTTCGATCTAGTAGGTGGGTACTTC.

This clonotype was counted many times. The chain links TRBV28 to TRBJ2-7, with a weak D call TRBD1 (6 bases). The germline V gene has CDR1 MDHEN and CDR2 SYDVKM. CDR3 length: 15 amino acids. Trimming left V 4 bases short and J 1 base short, with 14 bases between. The CDR3 nucleotides are TGTGCCAGCAGTTCAATAAGGACAGTGTCCTACGAGCAGTACTTC. The encoded protein is CASSSIRTVSYEQYF.

This clonotype was recorded at least ten times. The chain recombines TRBV5-1 with TRBJ2-7; weak D call: TRBD2 (6 bases). Germline V lookup: CDR1 SGHRS, CDR2 YFSETQ. This CDR3 is 16 amino acids long. V lost 4 bases, J lost 3 bases, and 20 bases lay in between. The CDR3: CASSNGGGASFYEQYF. DNA for the CDR3: TGCGCCAGCAGCAACGGCGGCGGGGCTAGTTTCTACGAGCAGTACTTC.

This clonotype was seen only a few times. V is TRBV19 and J is TRBJ1-5; D might be TRBD1 (5 bases). Germline lookup yields CDR1 LNHDA and CDR2 SQIVND (reference sequence). The CDR3 extends over 13 amino acids. V gave up 9 bases and J gave up 2 bases, with 11 bases separating them. The CDR3 here is CASGRVGNQPQHF. The CDR3 bases are TGTGCCAGCGGCAGGGTTGGCAATCAGCCCCAGCATTTT.

The chain recombines TRBV18 with TRBJ2-1; no clear D. Germline loops: CDR1 KGHSH, CDR2 LQKENI. The CDR3 is 14 residues long. The ends were cut back, 2 bases at V and 3 bases at J, with 8 bases in the middle. The CDR3 protein is CASSPDTGYNEQFF. For the CDR3, the DNA is TGTGCCAGCTCACCAGACACTGGCTACAATGAGCAGTTCTTC.

The chain uses TRBV12-3 or TRBV12-4 and TRBJ1-4; the D gene is possibly TRBD1 (6 bases). Trimming shortened V by 4 bases and J by 7 bases, and 10 bases separated the two germline ends. The CDR3 runs 13 residues. CDR3 residues: CASSYEGVEKLFF. For the CDR3, the DNA is TGTGCCAGCAGTTACGAGGGGGTTGAAAAACTGTTTTTT.